Sequencing of this TCR beta chain was carried out in a study of memory CD4+ T cells and cytomegalovirus serostatus. Overall study results and limits: About 40% of the roughly 160 known CMV-associated TCRbeta sequences appeared in CD4+ memory.

The CDR3 is 15 residues long. CDR1 is SGHTA, CDR2 FQGNSA, per germline. The germline V and J ends were trimmed by 5 bases and 2 bases, with 15 bases remaining between them. Single viable CD3+CD4+CD8-CD45RO+ cells were sorted as the memory CD4+ T cells. Assay used: immunoSEQ multiplex PCR; TCRdb lists only in-frame clones, some missing. The sample has 50,000 or so clones; roughly four fifths are singletons. Regarding this clone: What it recognizes is unknown.

This TCR came from an adult in good health and CMV-seronegative. This rearrangement joins TRBV7-2 to TRBJ2-5; a weak D match, TRBD1 (5 bases). What was sequenced was memory CD4+ T cells from blood. The CDR3: CASSPKRQIQETQYF. CDR3 nucleotides: TGTGCCAGCAGCCCGAAGCGACAGATTCAAGAGACCCAGTACTTC.